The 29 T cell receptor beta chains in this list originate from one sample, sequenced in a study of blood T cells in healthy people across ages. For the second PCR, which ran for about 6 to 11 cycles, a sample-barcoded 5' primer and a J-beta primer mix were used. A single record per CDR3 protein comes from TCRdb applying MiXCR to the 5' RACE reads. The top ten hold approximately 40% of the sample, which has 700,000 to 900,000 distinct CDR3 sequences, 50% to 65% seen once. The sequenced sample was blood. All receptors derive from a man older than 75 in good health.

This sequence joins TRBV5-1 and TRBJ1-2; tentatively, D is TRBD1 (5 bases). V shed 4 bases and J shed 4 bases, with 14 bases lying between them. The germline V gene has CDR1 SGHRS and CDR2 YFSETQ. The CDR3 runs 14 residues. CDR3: CASSTEGQGYGYTF. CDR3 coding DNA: TGCGCCAGCAGCACCGAGGGGCAAGGCTATGGCTACACCTTC.

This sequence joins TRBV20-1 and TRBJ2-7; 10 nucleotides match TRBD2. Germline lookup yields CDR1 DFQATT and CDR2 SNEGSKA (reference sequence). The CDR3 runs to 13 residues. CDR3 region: CRAGGPGSYEQYF. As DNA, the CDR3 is TGCAGAGCGGGAGGGCCCGGGTCCTACGAGCAGTACTTC.

The CDR3, as DNA: TGTGCCAGCTCCCCCCCCTCAAAATACGAGCAGTACTTC. Protein sequence: CASSPPSKYEQYF. This rearrangement joins TRBV18 to TRBJ2-7; D gene uncertain. Germline lookup yields CDR1 KGHSH and CDR2 LQKENI. Trimming shortened V by 6 bases and J by 4 bases, and 13 bases separated the two germline ends. There are 13 residues in the CDR3.

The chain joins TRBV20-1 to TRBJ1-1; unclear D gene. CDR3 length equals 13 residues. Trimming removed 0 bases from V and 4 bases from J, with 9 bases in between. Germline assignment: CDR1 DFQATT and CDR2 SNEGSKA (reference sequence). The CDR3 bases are TGCAGTGCTAGAGAACCGACCCCCACTGAAGCTTTCTTT. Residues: CSAREPTPTEAFF.

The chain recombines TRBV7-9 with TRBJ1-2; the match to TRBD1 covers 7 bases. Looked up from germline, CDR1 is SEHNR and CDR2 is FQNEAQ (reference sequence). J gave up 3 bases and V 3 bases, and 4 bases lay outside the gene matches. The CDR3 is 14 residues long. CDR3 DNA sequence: TGTGCCAGCAGCTTCCAGGGGGGCGACTATGGCTACACCTTC. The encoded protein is CASSFQGGDYGYTF.

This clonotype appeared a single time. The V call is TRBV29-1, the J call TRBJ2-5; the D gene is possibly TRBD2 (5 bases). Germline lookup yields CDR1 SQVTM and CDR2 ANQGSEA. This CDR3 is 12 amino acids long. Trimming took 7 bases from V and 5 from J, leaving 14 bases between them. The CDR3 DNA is TGCAGCGCCCGGTCTGGGAGTGAGACCCAGTACTTC. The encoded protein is CSARSGSETQYF.

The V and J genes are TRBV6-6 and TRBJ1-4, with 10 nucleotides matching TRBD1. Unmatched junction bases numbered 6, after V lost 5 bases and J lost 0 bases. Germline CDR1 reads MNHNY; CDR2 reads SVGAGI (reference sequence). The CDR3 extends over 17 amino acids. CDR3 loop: CASSLGTGVATNEKLFF. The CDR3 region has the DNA TGTGCCAGCAGTCTCGGGACAGGGGTTGCAACTAATGAAAAACTGTTTTTT.

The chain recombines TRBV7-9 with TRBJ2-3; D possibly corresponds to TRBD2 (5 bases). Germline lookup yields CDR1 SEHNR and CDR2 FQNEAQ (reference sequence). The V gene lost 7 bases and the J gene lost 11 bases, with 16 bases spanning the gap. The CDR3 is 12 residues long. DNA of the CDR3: TGTGCCAGCAACCTCTCCGGGAAAGGGCAGTATTTT. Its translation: CASNLSGKGQYF.

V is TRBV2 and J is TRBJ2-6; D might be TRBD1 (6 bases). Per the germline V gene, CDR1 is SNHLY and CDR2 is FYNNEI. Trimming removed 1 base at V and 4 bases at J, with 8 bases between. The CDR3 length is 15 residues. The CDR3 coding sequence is TGTGCCAGCAGTGAAGGGGGGCTCGGGGCCAACGTCCTGACTTTC. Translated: CASSEGGLGANVLTF. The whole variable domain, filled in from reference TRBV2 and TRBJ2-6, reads EPEVTQTPSHQVTQMGQEVILRCVPISNHLYFYWYRQILGQKVEFLVSFYNNEISEKSEIFDDQFSVERPDGSNFTLKIRSTKLEDSAMYFCASSEGGLGANVLTFGAGSRLTVL.

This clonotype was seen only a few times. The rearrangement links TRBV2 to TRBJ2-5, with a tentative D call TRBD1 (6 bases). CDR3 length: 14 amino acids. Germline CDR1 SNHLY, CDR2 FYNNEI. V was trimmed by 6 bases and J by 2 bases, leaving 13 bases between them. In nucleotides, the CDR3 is TGTGCCAGCAGGAGGGGGTTAATTCAAGAGACCCAGTACTTC. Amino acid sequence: CASRRGLIQETQYF.

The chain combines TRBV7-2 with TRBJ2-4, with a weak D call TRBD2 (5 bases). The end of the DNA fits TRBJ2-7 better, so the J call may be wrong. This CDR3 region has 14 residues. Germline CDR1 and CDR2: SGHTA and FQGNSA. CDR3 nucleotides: TGTGCCAGCGTTAGGAGCGGTGGAACCTACGAGCAGTACTTC. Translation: CASVRSGGTYEQYF.

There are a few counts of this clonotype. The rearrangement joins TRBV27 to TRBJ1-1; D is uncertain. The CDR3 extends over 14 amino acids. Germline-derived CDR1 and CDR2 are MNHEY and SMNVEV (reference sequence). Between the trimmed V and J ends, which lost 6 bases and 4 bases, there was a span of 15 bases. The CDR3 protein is CASSPLVSLTEAFF. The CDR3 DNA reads TGTGCCAGCAGCCCCCTTGTAAGTCTCACTGAAGCTTTCTTT.

The CDR3 here is CASSPTGAIGYGYTF. CDR3 nucleotide sequence: TGTGCCAGCAGCCCGACAGGGGCAATAGGCTATGGCTACACCTTC. The J gene is TRBJ1-2, the V gene TRBV9; 8 bases match TRBD1. CDR1 and CDR2 (germline): SGDLS, YYNGEE. This CDR3 has 15 amino acids. V lost 4 bases and J lost 4; bases outside the gene matches: 9.

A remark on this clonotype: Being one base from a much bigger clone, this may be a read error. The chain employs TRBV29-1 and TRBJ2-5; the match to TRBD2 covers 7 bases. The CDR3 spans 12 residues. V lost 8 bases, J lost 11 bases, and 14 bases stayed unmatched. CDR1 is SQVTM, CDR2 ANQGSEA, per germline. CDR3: CSTVQAAGEQYF. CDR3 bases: TGCAGCACTGTACAGGCCGCGGGGGAGCAGTACTTC.

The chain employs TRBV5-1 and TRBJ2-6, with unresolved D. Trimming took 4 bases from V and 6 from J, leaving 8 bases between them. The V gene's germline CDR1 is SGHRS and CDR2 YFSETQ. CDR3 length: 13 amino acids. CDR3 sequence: CASSVGTANVLTF. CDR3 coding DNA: TGCGCCAGCAGCGTTGGCACGGCCAACGTCCTGACTTTC. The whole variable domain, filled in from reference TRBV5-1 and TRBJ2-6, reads KAGVTQTPRYLIKTRGQQVTLSCSPISGHRSVSWYQQTPGQGLQFLFEYFSETQRNKGNFPGRFSGRQFSNSRSEMNVSTLELGDSALYLCASSVGTANVLTFGAGSRLTVL.

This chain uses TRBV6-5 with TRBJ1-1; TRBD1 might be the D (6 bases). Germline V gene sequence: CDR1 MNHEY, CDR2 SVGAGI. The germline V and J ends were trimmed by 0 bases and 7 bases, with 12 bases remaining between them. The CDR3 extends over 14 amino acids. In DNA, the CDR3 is TGTGCCAGCAGTTACTCGACAGGTTTCGTTGAAGCTTTCTTT. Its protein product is CASSYSTGFVEAFF.

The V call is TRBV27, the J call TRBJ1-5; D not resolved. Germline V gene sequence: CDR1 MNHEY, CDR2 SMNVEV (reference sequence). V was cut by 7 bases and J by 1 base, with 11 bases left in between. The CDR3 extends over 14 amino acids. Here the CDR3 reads CASKPGRSNQPQHF. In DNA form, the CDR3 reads TGTGCCAGCAAGCCCGGACGAAGCAATCAGCCCCAGCATTTT.

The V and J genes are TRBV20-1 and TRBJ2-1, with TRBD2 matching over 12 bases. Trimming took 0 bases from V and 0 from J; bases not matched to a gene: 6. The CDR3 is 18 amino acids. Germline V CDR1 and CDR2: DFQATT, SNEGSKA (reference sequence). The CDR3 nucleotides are TGCAGTGCTAGAGACCGGACTAGCGGGACTTCCTCCTACAATGAGCAGTTCTTC. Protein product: CSARDRTSGTSSYNEQFF.

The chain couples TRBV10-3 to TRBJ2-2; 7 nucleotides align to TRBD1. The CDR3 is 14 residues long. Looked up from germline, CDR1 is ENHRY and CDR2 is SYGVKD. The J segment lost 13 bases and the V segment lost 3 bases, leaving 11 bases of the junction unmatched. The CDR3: CAISEQGTDPGLFF. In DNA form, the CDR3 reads TGTGCCATCAGTGAACAGGGGACCGACCCGGGGCTGTTTTTT.

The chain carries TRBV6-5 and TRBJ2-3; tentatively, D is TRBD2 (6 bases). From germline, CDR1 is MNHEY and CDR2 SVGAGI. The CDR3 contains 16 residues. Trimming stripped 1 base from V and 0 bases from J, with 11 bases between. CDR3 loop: CASSYLGGDSTDTQYF. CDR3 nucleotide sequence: TGTGCCAGCAGTTACTTGGGCGGGGATAGCACAGATACGCAGTATTTT.

DNA of the CDR3: TGTGCCACCAGTGATCCTTGGGATGCGACCCAGTACTTC. It codes for CATSDPWDATQYF. V and J are TRBV24-1 and TRBJ2-5, with unresolved D. With 3 bases removed from V and 7 bases from J, the gap between germline ends came to 11 bases. Germline V gene data show CDR1 as KGHDR and CDR2 as SFDVKD. This CDR3 comprises 13 residues.

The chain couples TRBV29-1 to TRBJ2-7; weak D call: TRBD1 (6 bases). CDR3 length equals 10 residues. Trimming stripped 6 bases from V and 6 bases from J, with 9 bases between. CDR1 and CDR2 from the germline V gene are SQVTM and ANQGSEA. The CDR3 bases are TGCAGCGTGGGGACATCCGAGCAGTACTTC. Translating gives CSVGTSEQYF.

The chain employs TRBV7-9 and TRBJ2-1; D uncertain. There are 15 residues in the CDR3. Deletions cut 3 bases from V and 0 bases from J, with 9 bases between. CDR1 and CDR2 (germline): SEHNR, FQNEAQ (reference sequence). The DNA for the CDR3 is TGTGCCAGCAGCTTCCCCAGAAGCTCCTACAATGAGCAGTTCTTC. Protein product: CASSFPRSSYNEQFF.

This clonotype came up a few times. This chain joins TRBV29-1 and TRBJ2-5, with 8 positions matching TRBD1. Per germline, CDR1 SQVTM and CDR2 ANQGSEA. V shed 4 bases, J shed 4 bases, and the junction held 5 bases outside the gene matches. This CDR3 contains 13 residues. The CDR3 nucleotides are TGCAGCGTTGTGCAGGGGGCTGGAGAGACCCAGTACTTC. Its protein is CSVVQGAGETQYF.

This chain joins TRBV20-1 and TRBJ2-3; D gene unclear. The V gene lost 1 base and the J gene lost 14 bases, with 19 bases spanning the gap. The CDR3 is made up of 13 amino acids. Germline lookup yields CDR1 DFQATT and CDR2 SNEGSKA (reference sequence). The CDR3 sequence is CSARGALHRYAYF. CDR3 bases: TGCAGTGCTAGAGGAGCGCTGCACAGATACGCGTATTTT.

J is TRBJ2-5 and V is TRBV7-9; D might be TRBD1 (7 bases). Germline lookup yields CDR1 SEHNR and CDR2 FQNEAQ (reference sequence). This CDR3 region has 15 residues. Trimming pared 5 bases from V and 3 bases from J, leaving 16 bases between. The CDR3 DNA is TGTGCCAGCAGCGGGACAGCGTGGAGGGAAGAGACCCAGTACTTC. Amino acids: CASSGTAWREETQYF.

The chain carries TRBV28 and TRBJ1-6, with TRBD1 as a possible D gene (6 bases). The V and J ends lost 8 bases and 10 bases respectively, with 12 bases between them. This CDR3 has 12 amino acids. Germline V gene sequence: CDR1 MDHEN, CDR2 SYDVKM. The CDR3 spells CASCVGQSPLHF. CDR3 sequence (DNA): TGTGCCAGCTGCGTCGGACAGTCACCCCTCCACTTT.

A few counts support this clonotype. DNA of the CDR3: TGTGCCAGCAGCGTAGCAGCGGGAGGAAGGGGTGAGCAGTTCTTC. Amino acids: CASSVAAGGRGEQFF. The rearrangement uses TRBV9 and TRBJ2-1; 9 bases are a match to TRBD2. This CDR3 is built from 15 residues. Per the germline V gene, CDR1 is SGDLS and CDR2 is YYNGEE. Trimming removed 0 bases from V and 9 bases from J; junction bases left unmatched: 7.

In DNA, the CDR3 is TGCAGCGTTGAAGATCTTGGCGGGGCGTACCAAGAGACCCAGTACTTC. Translation gives CSVEDLGGAYQETQYF. The chain has TRBV29-1 and TRBJ2-5; tentative D call: TRBD2 (6 bases). The CDR3 extends over 16 amino acids. Germline V gives CDR1 SQVTM, CDR2 ANQGSEA. Trimming removed 0 bases at V and 0 bases at J, with 14 bases between.